These T cell receptor beta chains were read from a single sample in a study of siplizumab effects on memory and regulatory T cells. Libraries were prepared by immunoSEQ multiplex PCR; TCRdb keeps only in-frame clonotypes and omits some of them. The sample contains approximately 100,000 clones, approximately 92% of which appear only once. The specimen sequenced was non-Treg CD4+ T cells sorted from blood. These receptors came from a human donor in good health. Both conserved end residues are part of each CDR3. Each record gives: V gene, clone size, D gene, CDR3 length, J gene, CDR3 DNA, CDR3 protein. A D gene is named only where the DNA matches it firmly. Clone size is shown for a subset of rows, as once, few, many or a class of expanded clone.

TRBV5-4,-,TRBD1,16,TRBJ2-5,TGTGCCAGCAGCTTAATGACAGGGAACCACCAAGAGACCCAGTACTTC,CASSLMTGNHQETQYF
TRBV5-1,once,-,16,TRBJ1-4,TGCGCCAGCAGCTTGGCCCCAGGGTTGACTAATGAAAAACTGTTTTTT,CASSLAPGLTNEKLFF
TRBV7-2,once,-,14,TRBJ1-1,TGTGCCAGCAGCTTAGGAGGGTCCGGCACTGAAGCTTTCTTT,CASSLGGSGTEAFF
TRBV5-1,-,-,17,TRBJ1-6,TGCGCCAGCAGCTTAGCCTACGGAGACGGAGTCAATTCACCCCTCCACTTT,CASSLAYGDGVNSPLHF
TRBV5-4,-,-,16,TRBJ2-1,TGTGCCAGCAGGCTCGAGGGGGGGCCCCCCTACAATGAGCAGTTCTTC,CASRLEGGPPYNEQFF
TRBV9,-,-,16,TRBJ2-7,TGTGCCAGCAGCGTAGGAGAGTCCTATAAGTTGAACGAGCAGTACTTC,CASSVGESYKLNEQYF
TRBV19,-,-,15,TRBJ1-1,TGTGCCAGTAGTATAGCCCAGGGTATGGGTACTGAAGCTTTCTTT,CASSIAQGMGTEAFF
TRBV27,-,-,16,TRBJ1-2,TGTGCCAGCAGTTTAACGAAACCGGTCCCCTGGGATGGCTACACCTTC,CASSLTKPVPWDGYTF
TRBV28,-,-,12,TRBJ1-2,TGTGCCAGCAGTTTATTCCCCTATGGCTACACCTTC,CASSLFPYGYTF
TRBV7-2,-,-,14,TRBJ1-2,TGTGCCAGCATGCCACCGGGGAGGGACTATGGCTACACCTTC,CASMPPGRDYGYTF
TRBV7-3,-,TRBD2,17,TRBJ2-1,TGTGCCAGCAGCTACCTCGGGGGGGCCAATTCCTACAATGAGCAGTTCTTC,CASSYLGGANSYNEQFF
TRBV28,once,-,14,TRBJ2-2,TGTGCCAGCAGTTCCGCAGGGGACACCGGGGAGCTGTTTTTT,CASSSAGDTGELFF
TRBV19,-,-,14,TRBJ1-1,TGTGCCACCTCTCCGATTATGATTGGGTCTGAAGCTTTCTTT,CATSPIMIGSEAFF
TRBV9,-,-,14,TRBJ2-5,TGTGCCAGCAGCGCCAGTCAGCAGGCGGAGACCCAGTACTTC,CASSASQQAETQYF
TRBV6-5,-,-,15,TRBJ2-2,TGTGCCAGCGCGCGACCTAGAGCGGGTACCGGGGAGCTGTTTTTT,CASARPRAGTGELFF
TRBV5-4,-,-,12,TRBJ2-2,TGTGCCAGCAGCTCCGGCAGCGGGGAGCTGTTTTTT,CASSSGSGELFF
TRBV19,-,TRBD2,15,TRBJ2-1,TGTGCCAGTATGAGCGGGGGGGTGTCCTACAATGAGCAGTTCTTC,CASMSGGVSYNEQFF
TRBV4-1,once,TRBD2,17,TRBJ2-2,TGCGCCAGCAGCCAAGCATCAGGGCGGGGGGTGGCCGGGGAGCTGTTTTTT,CASSQASGRGVAGELFF
TRBV5-1,-,-,14,TRBJ1-1,TGCGCCAGCAGCGTCGGGATTATGAACACTGAAGCTTTCTTT,CASSVGIMNTEAFF
TRBV10-3,-,-,12,TRBJ1-2,TGTGCCATCAGGGGCTCAGGGGTTGGCTACACCTTC,CAIRGSGVGYTF
TRBV6-4,-,-,13,TRBJ2-5,TGTGCCAGCAGCCCCAGACAAGGGGAGACCCAGTACTTC,CASSPRQGETQYF
TRBV27,-,TRBD1,17,TRBJ1-3,TGTGCCAGGCTCACGGACAGGCCCCATGGTCCTGGAAACACCATATATTTT,CARLTDRPHGPGNTIYF
TRBV2,once,-,13,TRBJ2-3,TGTGCCAGCAGTGGACAGAGGAAAGATACGCAGTATTTT,CASSGQRKDTQYF
TRBV2,-,-,13,TRBJ2-5,TGTGCCAGCCAAAGGGGACTCCAAGAGACCCAGTACTTC,CASQRGLQETQYF
TRBV6-5,-,-,11,TRBJ2-1,TGTGCCAGCAGTTCCGGTAATGAGCAGTTCTTC,CASSSGNEQFF
TRBV19,-,-,13,TRBJ1-1,TGTGCCAGTAGTATGGGAAGGAACACTGAAGCTTTCTTT,CASSMGRNTEAFF
TRBV28,-,TRBD1,17,TRBJ1-3,TGTGCCACCAGGGACAGGACACCTCTAAGCTCTGGAAACACCATATATTTT,CATRDRTPLSSGNTIYF
TRBV9,-,-,15,TRBJ1-1,TGTGCCAGCAGCGTAGCCCCGGGATCGAACACTGAAGCTTTCTTT,CASSVAPGSNTEAFF
TRBV7-7,-,-,15,TRBJ2-2,TGTGCCAGCAGCTTAGATGGGGGGAACACCGGGGAGCTGTTTTTT,CASSLDGGNTGELFF
TRBV6-4,few,-,12,TRBJ2-3,TGTGCCAGCAGTGACAGAACAGATACGCAGTATTTT,CASSDRTDTQYF
TRBV5-1,few,-,12,TRBJ2-1,TGCGCCAGCAGCTTGGCCGGGAATGAGCAGTTCTTC,CASSLAGNEQFF
TRBV6-6,-,-,15,TRBJ1-3,TGTGCCAGCAGTTCCACCGGGAACTCTGGAAACACCATATATTTT,CASSSTGNSGNTIYF
TRBV10-3,once,-,13,TRBJ2-7,TGTGCCATCAGTGAGACAGGGACCTACGAGCAGTACTTC,CAISETGTYEQYF
TRBV5-1,-,-,15,TRBJ1-4,TGCGCCAGCAGCTTGGAAGGGGCTAAAGGGGAAAAACTGTTTTTT,CASSLEGAKGEKLFF
TRBV15,-,-,14,TRBJ2-7,TGTGCCACCAGCAGAGCCCTTGCCCCCTACGAGCAGTACTTC,CATSRALAPYEQYF
TRBV5-1,-,-,15,TRBJ2-3,TGCGCCAGCAGCCCCCGCACAGGCCGCACAGATACGCAGTATTTT,CASSPRTGRTDTQYF
TRBV18,-,-,13,TRBJ2-1,TGTGCCAGCTCACTCCAGACGAACAATGAGCAGTTCTTC,CASSLQTNNEQFF
TRBV30,-,TRBD1,13,TRBJ1-5,TGTGCCTGGCAGGGGGCGCCAAGTCAGCCCCAGCATTTT,CAWQGAPSQPQHF
TRBV7-9,-,-,15,TRBJ2-3,TGTGCCAGCAGCTCACCGGGGGGCGCAGCAGATACGCAGTATTTT,CASSSPGGAADTQYF
TRBV6-6,-,-,13,TRBJ1-2,TGTGCCAGCAGTTATGAGGGGCGCTATGGCTACACCTTC,CASSYEGRYGYTF
TRBV6-1,-,-,13,TRBJ2-5,TGTGCCAGCAGTCCTCCAGGGAGGGAGACCCAGTACTTC,CASSPPGRETQYF
TRBV5-4,-,-,15,TRBJ2-5,TGTGCCAGCAGCCCCAGGACCCCAAGGGAGGAGACCCAGTACTTC,CASSPRTPREETQYF
TRBV10-2,-,-,13,TRBJ2-1,TGCGCCAGCATTCCACAGGAGAGCAATGAGCAGTTCTTC,CASIPQESNEQFF
TRBV11-2,-,-,16,TRBJ2-1,TGTGCCAGCAGCTTAGGGGGCGGGGCGGCAATCAATGAGCAGTTCTTC,CASSLGGGAAINEQFF
TRBV9,-,-,15,TRBJ1-2,TGTGCCAGCAGCGTAGCTGTCATAGCTAACTATGGCTACACCTTC,CASSVAVIANYGYTF
TRBV10-2,-,-,13,TRBJ1-5,TGCGCCAGCAGTGAGTTGAGAGGTCAGCCCCAGCATTTT,CASSELRGQPQHF
TRBV2,-,-,12,TRBJ2-7,TGTGCCGCCCGGGACCGCCTTTACGAGCAGTACTTC,CAARDRLYEQYF
TRBV10-1,-,TRBD1,17,TRBJ2-2,TGCGCCAGCAGTGAGTCCTCCGGGACAGGCTTGACCGGGGAGCTGTTTTTT,CASSESSGTGLTGELFF
TRBV5-4,-,TRBD1,14,TRBJ2-7,TGTGCCAGCAGCTCACCCGGGACAGGGCGCGAGCAGTACTTC,CASSSPGTGREQYF
TRBV11-3,-,-,15,TRBJ2-1,TGTGCCAGCAGCTTAGAGGCCGGGTGGACGGGTGAGCAGTTCTTC,CASSLEAGWTGEQFF
TRBV19,-,TRBD1,15,TRBJ1-4,TGTGCCAGTAGTATACTCGGGACAGAGGATGAAAAACTGTTTTTT,CASSILGTEDEKLFF
TRBV21-1,-,-,17,TRBJ1-5,TGTGCCAGCACCAACTTGATTGGGGGACTGGACAATCAGCCCCAGCATTTT,CASTNLIGGLDNQPQHF
TRBV9,-,TRBD1,13,TRBJ1-2,TGTGCCAGCAGCCCCCGGACAGGGGGTGGCTACACCTTC,CASSPRTGGGYTF
TRBV6-5,-,-,14,TRBJ2-7,TGTGCCACCAAGAGAGGGCAGGGAGTCTACGAGCAGTACTTC,CATKRGQGVYEQYF